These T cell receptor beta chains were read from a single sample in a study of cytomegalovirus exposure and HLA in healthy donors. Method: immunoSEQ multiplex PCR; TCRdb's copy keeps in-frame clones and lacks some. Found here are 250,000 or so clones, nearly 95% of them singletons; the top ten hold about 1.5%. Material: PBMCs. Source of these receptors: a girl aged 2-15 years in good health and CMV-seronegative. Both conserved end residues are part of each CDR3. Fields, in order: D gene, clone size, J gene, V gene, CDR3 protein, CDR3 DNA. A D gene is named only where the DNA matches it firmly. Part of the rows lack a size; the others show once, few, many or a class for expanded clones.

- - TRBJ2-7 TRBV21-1 CASSKEETGKENSYEQYF TGTGCCAGCAGCAAAGAAGAGACAGGGAAGGAAAATTCCTACGAGCAGTACTTC
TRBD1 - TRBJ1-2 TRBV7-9 CSSSLAGGEYGYTF TGTTCCAGCAGCTTAGCAGGGGGCGAGTATGGCTACACCTTC
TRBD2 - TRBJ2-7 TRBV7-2 CASSRTSGSTNYEQYF TGTGCCAGCAGCAGGACTAGCGGGAGCACTAACTACGAGCAGTACTTC
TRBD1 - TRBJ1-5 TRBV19 CASSISVGTGLQPQHF TGTGCCAGTAGTATAAGTGTTGGGACAGGGCTTCAGCCCCAGCATTTT
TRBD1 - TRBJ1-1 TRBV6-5 CASSSTGGTEAFF TGTGCCAGCAGTTCTACAGGGGGCACTGAAGCTTTCTTT
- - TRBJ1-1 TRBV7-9 CASSLRGERMNTEAFF TGTGCCAGCAGCTTACGGGGAGAGAGAATGAACACTGAAGCTTTCTTT
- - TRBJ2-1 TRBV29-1 CSVAGVREQFF TGCAGCGTTGCGGGAGTCCGAGAGCAGTTCTTC
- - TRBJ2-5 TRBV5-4 CASSLRGGQETQYF TGTGCCAGCAGCTTGAGGGGGGGACAAGAGACCCAGTACTTC
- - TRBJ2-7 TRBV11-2 CASSAQDGYEQYF TGTGCCAGCAGCGCCCAGGATGGCTACGAGCAGTACTTC
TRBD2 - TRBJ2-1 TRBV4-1 CASSLQPGLARDEQFF TGCGCCAGCAGCCTCCAGCCCGGACTAGCTCGGGATGAGCAGTTCTTC
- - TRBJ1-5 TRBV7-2 CASSPTTSGPQHF TGTGCCAGCAGCCCCACGACATCTGGTCCCCAGCATTTT
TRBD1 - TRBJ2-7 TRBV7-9 CASSPGQGASYEQYF TGTGCCAGCAGCCCGGGACAGGGGGCTTCCTACGAGCAGTACTTC
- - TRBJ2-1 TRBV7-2 CASSLGTGSYNEQFF TGTGCCAGCAGCTTAGGAACAGGAAGCTACAATGAGCAGTTCTTC
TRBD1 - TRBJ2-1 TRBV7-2 CATDVGTGLRNEQFF TGTGCCACCGACGTCGGGACAGGGTTACGAAATGAGCAGTTCTTC
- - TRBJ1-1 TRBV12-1 CASSPSGLTEAFF TGTGCCAGCAGCCCCTCAGGGTTGACTGAAGCTTTCTTT
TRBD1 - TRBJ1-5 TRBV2 CASRLQGLQPQHF TGTGCCAGCAGGTTACAGGGGCTGCAGCCCCAGCATTTT
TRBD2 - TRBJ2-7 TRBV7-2 CASSLSGTSFYEQYF TGTGCCAGCAGCCTCAGCGGGACCAGTTTCTACGAGCAGTACTTC
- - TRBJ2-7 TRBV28 CASSSGIHYEQYF TGTGCCAGCAGTTCAGGGATCCACTACGAGCAGTACTTC
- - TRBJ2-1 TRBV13 CASSAGSGHNEQFF TGTGCCAGCAGCGCGGGGTCAGGACACAATGAGCAGTTCTTC
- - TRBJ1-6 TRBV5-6 CASARGGRVDSPLHF TGTGCCAGCGCCCGGGGGGGCAGGGTTGATTCACCCCTCCACTTT
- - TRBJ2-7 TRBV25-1 CASSEFRRYEQYF TGTGCCAGCAGTGAATTTCGGAGATACGAGCAGTACTTC
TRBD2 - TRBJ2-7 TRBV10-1 CASSEGLAGGRAYEQYF TGCGCCAGCAGTGAGGGACTAGCGGGGGGGCGAGCGTACGAGCAGTACTTC
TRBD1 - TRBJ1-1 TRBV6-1 CASSEGQGAEAFF TGTGCCAGCAGTGAAGGACAGGGGGCTGAAGCTTTCTTT
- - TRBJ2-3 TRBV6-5 CASSPPTELTDTQYF TGTGCCAGCAGTCCGCCGACAGAGCTTACAGATACGCAGTATTTT
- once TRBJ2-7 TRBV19 CASSIPGLSYEQYF TGTGCCAGTAGTATCCCGGGACTTTCCTACGAGCAGTACTTC
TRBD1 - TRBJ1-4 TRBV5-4 CASSTRTGGVEKLFF TGTGCCAGCAGCACCCGGACAGGGGGTGTGGAAAAACTGTTTTTT
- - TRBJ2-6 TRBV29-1 CSVAGARETKNGANVLTF TGCAGCGTTGCCGGGGCCCGGGAGACCAAGAACGGGGCCAACGTCCTGACTTTC
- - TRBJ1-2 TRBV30 CARQENYGYTF TGTGCCCGACAGGAAAACTATGGCTACACCTTC
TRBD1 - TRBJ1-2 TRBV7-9 CASSLGDRYDYTF TGTGCCAGCAGCTTAGGGGACAGGTATGACTACACCTTC
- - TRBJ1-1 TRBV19 CASSIVSGNTEAFF TGTGCCAGTAGTATAGTCTCCGGGAACACTGAAGCTTTCTTT
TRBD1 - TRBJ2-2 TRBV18 CASSPRQGPGELFF TGTGCCAGCTCACCACGACAGGGTCCCGGGGAGCTGTTTTTT
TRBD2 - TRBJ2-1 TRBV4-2 CASKDSGGRQQSEQFF TGTGCCAGCAAAGATAGCGGGGGGCGACAACAGAGTGAGCAGTTCTTC
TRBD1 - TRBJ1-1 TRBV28 CASSFGSGGTEAFF TGTGCCAGCAGTTTTGGTTCAGGGGGAACTGAAGCTTTCTTT
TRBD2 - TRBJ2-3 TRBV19 CASSKSLAGAGTDTQYF TGTGCCAGTAGCAAATCCCTGGCGGGAGCGGGGACAGATACGCAGTATTTT
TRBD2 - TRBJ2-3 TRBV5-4 CASSLQAGNTDTQYF TGTGCCAGCAGCTTACAAGCGGGAAACACAGATACGCAGTATTTT
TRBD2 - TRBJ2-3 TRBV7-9 CASSLTGTSGISTDTQYF TGTGCCAGCAGCCTTACCGGGACTAGCGGGATCAGCACAGATACGCAGTATTTT
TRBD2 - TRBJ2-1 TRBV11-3 CASSLRLAGYNEQFF TGTGCCAGCAGCCTCAGACTAGCGGGGTACAATGAGCAGTTCTTC
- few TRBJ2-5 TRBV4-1 CASSQWAGQETQYF TGCGCCAGCAGCCAGTGGGCAGGTCAAGAGACCCAGTACTTC
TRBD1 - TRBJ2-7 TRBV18 CASSPLQGLTGITYEQYF TGTGCCAGCTCACCACTTCAGGGCTTGACAGGGATCACCTACGAGCAGTACTTC
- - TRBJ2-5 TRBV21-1 CASSKERGRGPKETQYF TGTGCCAGCAGCAAAGAAAGAGGCAGGGGGCCGAAAGAGACCCAGTACTTC
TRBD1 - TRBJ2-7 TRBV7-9 CASSITRDSSSYEQYF TGTGCCAGCAGCATCACTCGGGACAGTTCCTCCTACGAGCAGTACTTC
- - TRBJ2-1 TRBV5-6 CASSLSGEQFF TGTGCCAGCAGCTTATCGGGTGAGCAGTTCTTC
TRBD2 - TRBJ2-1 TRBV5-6 CASSLVRVTSGGGEQFF TGTGCCAGCAGCTTGGTTCGGGTGACTAGCGGAGGGGGTGAGCAGTTCTTC
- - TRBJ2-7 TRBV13 CASSLGGSGTYEQYF TGTGCCAGCAGCTTAGGAGGTAGCGGTACCTACGAGCAGTACTTC
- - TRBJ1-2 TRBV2 CASSIGGGCGYTF TGTGCCAGCAGTATCGGGGGGGGGTGTGGCTACACCTTC
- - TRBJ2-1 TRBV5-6 CASSYRDFYNEQFF TGTGCCAGCAGCTACCGGGACTTCTACAATGAGCAGTTCTTC
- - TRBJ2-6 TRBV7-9 CASSLVGSSGANVLTF TGTGCCAGCAGCTTAGTGGGCAGCTCTGGGGCCAACGTCCTGACTTTC
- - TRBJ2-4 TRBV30 CAWSGQGLSTKNIQYF TGTGCCTGGAGTGGTCAGGGATTGTCGACCAAAAACATTCAGTACTTC
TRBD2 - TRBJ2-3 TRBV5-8 CASSYGLVGSFTDTQYF TGTGCCAGCAGCTACGGACTAGTGGGGTCCTTCACAGATACGCAGTATTTT
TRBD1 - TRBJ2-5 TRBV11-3 CASSLGQGQETQYF TGTGCCAGCAGCCTGGGACAGGGTCAAGAGACCCAGTACTTC
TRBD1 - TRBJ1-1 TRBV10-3 CAISESQGAGNTEAFF TGTGCCATCAGTGAGTCGCAGGGGGCCGGAAACACTGAAGCTTTCTTT
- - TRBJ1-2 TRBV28 CASSQFVVTGSYGYTF TGTGCCAGCAGTCAGTTCGTGGTGACAGGCAGTTATGGCTACACCTTC
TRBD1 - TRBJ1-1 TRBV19 CASSIGQGGAFF TGTGCCAGTAGTATAGGACAGGGTGGAGCTTTCTTT
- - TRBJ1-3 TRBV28 CASRPHGPTGYTIYF TGTGCCAGCAGACCCCATGGGCCTACCGGATACACCATATATTTT
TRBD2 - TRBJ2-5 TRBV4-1 CASSQVGSGEIGETQYF TGCGCCAGCAGCCAAGTGGGTAGCGGGGAGATTGGCGAGACCCAGTACTTC